These 16 T cell receptor beta chains came from one sample sequenced in a study of blood T cell repertoires in COVID-19. TCRdb's table, derived via immunoSEQ multiplex PCR, lists solely in-frame clones and lacks some. Among some 160,000 clones listed, around four fifths were seen once. Sequenced: PBMCs or T cells enriched from blood (not recorded which). Receptors were obtained from a woman aged 35 to 49 who had recovered from COVID-19.

The chain uses TRBV6-5 and TRBJ2-3; 10 nucleotides line up with TRBD2. Trimming cost V 2 bases and J 3 bases; bases outside gene matches: 2. The CDR3 runs to 15 residues. The germline V gene encodes CDR1 MNHEY and CDR2 SVGAGI. In DNA form, the CDR3 reads TGTGCCAGCAGTTACGTAGCGGGAGGAACAGATACGCAGTATTTT. Translated, it gives CASSYVAGGTDTQYF.

This clone was seen a few times. V and J are TRBV10-3 and TRBJ2-1; 12 bases line up with TRBD1. The V segment lost 0 bases and the J segment 0 bases; nucleotides outside the gene matches: 3. The CDR3 covers 18 residues. CDR1 is ENHRY and CDR2 is SYGVKD in the germline V gene. The CDR3, as DNA: TGTGCCATCAGTGAGTCCGGGACAGGGGGCCTCTCCTACAATGAGCAGTTCTTC. It is translated as CAISESGTGGLSYNEQFF.

The chain carries TRBV13 and TRBJ2-3; TRBD2 agrees at 8 bases. The CDR3 runs to 16 residues. CDR1 and CDR2 from the germline V gene are PRHDT and FYEKMQ (reference sequence). After removal of 5 bases from V and 5 bases from J, the junction contained 12 bases not matched to a gene. The CDR3 coding sequence is TGTGCCAGCAGCCCTCGGCCGGGGGGGCCTGGAGATACGCAGTATTTT. Protein: CASSPRPGGPGDTQYF.

The rearrangement uses TRBV9 and TRBJ1-1; D unresolved. CDR3 size: 14 residues. Between the trimmed V and J ends, which lost 0 bases and 3 bases, there was a span of 9 bases. The germline V gene encodes CDR1 SGDLS and CDR2 YYNGEE. The CDR3: CASSVVGWDTEAFF. CDR3 sequence (DNA): TGTGCCAGCAGCGTAGTGGGCTGGGACACTGAAGCTTTCTTT.

V usage is TRBV5-6 and J usage is TRBJ2-7; the D is unclear. The CDR3 is 13 residues long. Per germline, CDR1 SGHDT and CDR2 YYEEEE. V lost 4 bases and J 5 bases, leaving 13 bases between the germline ends. CDR3 loop: CASSPRDKDEQYF. The CDR3 region has the DNA TGTGCCAGCAGCCCCCGAGACAAAGACGAGCAGTACTTC.

The table lists this clone with a few counts. The V call is TRBV24-1, the J call TRBJ1-2; unclear D gene. CDR1 and CDR2 (germline): KGHDR, SFDVKD. The V and J ends lost 12 bases and 5 bases respectively, with 18 bases between them. This CDR3 spans 13 amino acids. The CDR3 DNA reads as TGTGCCGTCTTACACCGACGGAGGTATGGCTACACCTTC. Translating it yields CAVLHRRRYGYTF.

The chain uses TRBV2 and TRBJ1-1; 9 bases match TRBD1. The trim removed 3 bases at V and 3 bases at J, leaving 5 bases unmatched. CDR1 SNHLY and CDR2 FYNNEI come from the germline V gene. The CDR3 consists of 15 residues. CDR3 in DNA: TGTGCCAGCAGTGATCTGACAGGGGGTGACACTGAAGCTTTCTTT. Encoded protein: CASSDLTGGDTEAFF.

The chain couples TRBV7-8 to TRBJ1-2, with 10 nucleotides matching TRBD1. Trimming took 5 bases from V and 4 from J; bases not matched to a gene: 7. The CDR3 totals 15 residues. Germline V lookup: CDR1 SGHVS, CDR2 FQNEAQ. For the CDR3, the DNA is TGTGCCAGCAGCCCAGGGACAGGGGAAGGCTATGGCTACACCTTC. This sequence encodes CASSPGTGEGYGYTF.

V usage is TRBV5-8 and J usage is TRBJ1-2; 8 nucleotides match TRBD1. CDR3 length: 16 amino acids. In germline, CDR1 is SGHTS, CDR2 YDEGEE. V shed 1 base and J 3 bases; nucleotides not matched to a gene: 8. For the CDR3, the DNA is TGTGCCAGCAGCTTGAACAGGGGGGGAATCGACTATGGCTACACCTTC. Amino acids: CASSLNRGGIDYGYTF.

The chain joins TRBV2 to TRBJ2-7; D remains ambiguous. Germline CDR1 reads SNHLY; CDR2 reads FYNNEI. V lost 3 bases, J lost 1 base, and 4 bases lay in between. The CDR3 length is 12 residues. In DNA, the CDR3 is TGTGCCAGCAGTGATGAGTCCTACGAGCAGTACTTC. Amino acid sequence: CASSDESYEQYF. Complete variable domain (other parts from reference TRBV2 and TRBJ2-7): EPEVTQTPSHQVTQMGQEVILRCVPISNHLYFYWYRQILGQKVEFLVSFYNNEISEKSEIFDDQFSVERPDGSNFTLKIRSTKLEDSAMYFCASSDESYEQYFGPGTRLTVT.

The genes are TRBV6-6 and TRBJ1-2; TRBD1 matches at 11 bases. CDR3 size: 14 residues. Per germline, CDR1 MNHNY and CDR2 SVGAGI (reference sequence). J lost 6 bases, V lost 5 bases, and 5 bases had no gene match. CDR3 in DNA: TGTGCCAGCAGTACCCGGACAGGGGGCAATGGCTACACCTTC. This gives the protein CASSTRTGGNGYTF.

V and J are TRBV2 and TRBJ1-1; 12 bases are shared with TRBD1. This CDR3 spans 15 amino acids. Germline CDR1 SNHLY, CDR2 FYNNEI. The V gene end was trimmed by 7 bases and the J gene end by 5 bases; junction bases not matched to a gene: 8. The CDR3 spells CASIAGTGGGTEAFF. The CDR3 nucleotides read TGTGCCAGCATCGCCGGGACAGGGGGCGGGACTGAAGCTTTCTTT.

This clone was seen once. The J gene is TRBJ2-7, the V gene TRBV5-5; D gene uncertain. Per the germline V gene, CDR1 is SGHKS and CDR2 is YYEKEE (reference sequence). The CDR3 is made up of 14 amino acids. Trimming cost V 6 bases and J 3 bases, with 16 bases left between them. The CDR3: CASNSWSRDYEQYF. The DNA of the CDR3 is TGTGCCAGCAACTCTTGGAGCAGAGACTACGAGCAGTACTTC.

The chain recombines TRBV10-3 with TRBJ2-7, with 7 bases matching TRBD2. Looked up from germline, CDR1 is ENHRY and CDR2 is SYGVKD. V lost 5 bases to trimming and J lost 1 base; unmatched junction nucleotides: 8. This CDR3 is built from 15 residues. The CDR3 reads CAISILAAGSYEQYF. The DNA of the CDR3 is TGTGCCATCAGTATCCTAGCAGCGGGATCCTACGAGCAGTACTTC.

The gene calls are TRBV7-9 and TRBJ2-2; D possibly corresponds to TRBD2 (5 bases). In germline, CDR1 is SEHNR, CDR2 FQNEAQ (reference sequence). CDR3 size: 17 residues. Trimming took 8 bases from V and 0 from J, leaving 19 bases between them. CDR3 DNA sequence: TGTGCCAGCCTGCTACCGGAGGTATTATCGAACACCGGGGAGCTGTTTTTT. It translates to CASLLPEVLSNTGELFF.

The chain uses TRBV28 and TRBJ2-5; the match to TRBD2 covers 9 bases. V shed 3 bases, J shed 5 bases, and the junction held 7 bases outside the gene matches. The CDR3 extends over 15 amino acids. Germline V gene data show CDR1 as MDHEN and CDR2 as SYDVKM. CDR3 in amino acids: CASSLRGGAGETQYF. As DNA, the CDR3 is TGTGCCAGCAGTTTGCGCGGGGGGGCCGGGGAGACCCAGTACTTC.